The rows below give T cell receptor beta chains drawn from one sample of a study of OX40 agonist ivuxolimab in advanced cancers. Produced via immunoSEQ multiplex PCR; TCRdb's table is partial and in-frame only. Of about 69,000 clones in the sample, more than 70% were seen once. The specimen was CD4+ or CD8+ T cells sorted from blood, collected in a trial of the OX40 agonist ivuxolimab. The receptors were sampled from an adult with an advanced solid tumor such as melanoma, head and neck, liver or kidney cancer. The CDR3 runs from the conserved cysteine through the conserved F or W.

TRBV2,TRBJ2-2,CASRGLVNTGELFF
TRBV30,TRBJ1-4,CAWSGDPMGKLFF
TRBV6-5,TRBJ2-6,CASSYFWPGANVLTF
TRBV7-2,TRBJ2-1,CASSFTPTGGEQFF
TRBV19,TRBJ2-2,CASSRYPRNTGELFF
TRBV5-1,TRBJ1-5,CASSVAGGAGFRNQPQHF
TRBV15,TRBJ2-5,CATSRANVVAETQYF
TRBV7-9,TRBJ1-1,CASSLPGFEDTEAFF
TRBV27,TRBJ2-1,CASSFLSQGASYNEQFF
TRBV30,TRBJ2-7,CARARDGDYEQYF
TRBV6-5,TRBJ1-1,CASSLQGGTEAFF
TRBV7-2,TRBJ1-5,CASSYTGDYQPQHF
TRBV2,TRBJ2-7,CASSGFNEQYF
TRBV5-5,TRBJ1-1,CASSLSITNTEAFF
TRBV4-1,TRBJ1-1,CASSQGFDRGGMNTEAFF
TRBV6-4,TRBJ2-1,CASSSGGPREQFF
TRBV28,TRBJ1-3,CASSFVGIGNTIYF